This T cell receptor (beta chain) came from a study of blood T cells in healthy people across ages. General study points: Observed TCR beta diversity per million T cells went down as age went up. This fall followed a roughly linear course with age.

Points on this clonotype: Its antigen remains unknown.

Each donor had 8.5 to 10 milliliters of peripheral blood drawn. A second PCR, run for roughly 7 to 11 cycles, used a sample-barcoded 5' primer plus a J-beta primer mix. TCRdb processed the 5' RACE reads anew with MiXCR; each CDR3 protein has one entry. Of around 1,000,000 distinct CDR3 sequences detected, approximately 25% appear once; the ten largest clones hold approximately 0.79%. V lost 6 bases and J 6 bases, leaving 18 bases between the germline ends. The V gene's germline CDR1 is SQVTM and CDR2 ANQGSEA. The CDR3 is 14 residues long. These data also formed part of another study, on T cells of mothers and their children.

This sequence originates from a girl under 10 years old in good health. The sample taken for sequencing was blood. The chain links TRBV29-1 to TRBJ2-1, with D uncertain. The CDR3 region has the DNA TGCAGCGTCCGCCCCGGGTTTGATGGCAATGAGCAGTTCTTC. Its protein is CSVRPGFDGNEQFF.